The TCR beta chain under discussion was sequenced for a study of blood T cell repertoires in COVID-19. Study background: Specimens from acute and convalescent COVID-19 originated in the United States, Italy and Spain.

Germline assignment: CDR1 SNHLY and CDR2 FYNNEI. Trimming cost V 6 bases and J 4 bases, with 12 bases left between them. The CDR3 totals 13 residues. Sequencing was performed with immunoSEQ multiplex PCR; in TCRdb, only in-frame clones are kept and a portion is missing. This repertoire shows 200,000 to 300,000 clones, roughly 82% found once; its top ten account for 2% to 2.5%. The sample comprised peripheral blood. The chain is built from TRBV2 and TRBJ2-5, with D perhaps matching TRBD1 (6 bases). The sequence came from a man aged 35-49 years who had recovered from COVID-19. The CDR3 sequence: CASSRGGGETQYF. CDR3 nucleotides: TGTGCCAGCAGCAGGGGTGGAGGAGAGACCCAGTACTTC. Filled out from reference TRBV2 and TRBJ2-5, the complete variable domain reads EPEVTQTPSHQVTQMGQEVILRCVPISNHLYFYWYRQILGQKVEFLVSFYNNEISEKSEIFDDQFSVERPDGSNFTLKIRSTKLEDSAMYFCASSRGGGETQYFGPGTRLLVL.